This TCR beta chain was sequenced in a study of early T cells in non-severe SARS-CoV-2 infection. Attached unique molecular identifiers marked individual cDNA molecules. TCRdb fed the 5' RACE reads into MiXCR, producing one record per CDR3 protein. The sample records tens of thousands of distinct CDR3 sequences, more than 10% being singletons. Note on this clonotype: Mismatch with germline at one junction end may stem from a read error.

Germline CDR1 is DFQATT and CDR2 is SNEGSKA (reference sequence). The CDR3 length is 14 residues. Sequencing used whole blood. The receptor was derived from an adult who was a healthcare worker with PCR-confirmed SARS-CoV-2 infection or an uninfected control (not recorded which). The gene calls are TRBV20-1 and TRBJ1-5, with a tentative D call TRBD1 (5 bases). The CDR3 sequence is CSARDRASIQPQHF. DNA for the CDR3: TGCAGTGCTAGAGACAGGGCTAGCATTCAGCCCCAGCATTTT.